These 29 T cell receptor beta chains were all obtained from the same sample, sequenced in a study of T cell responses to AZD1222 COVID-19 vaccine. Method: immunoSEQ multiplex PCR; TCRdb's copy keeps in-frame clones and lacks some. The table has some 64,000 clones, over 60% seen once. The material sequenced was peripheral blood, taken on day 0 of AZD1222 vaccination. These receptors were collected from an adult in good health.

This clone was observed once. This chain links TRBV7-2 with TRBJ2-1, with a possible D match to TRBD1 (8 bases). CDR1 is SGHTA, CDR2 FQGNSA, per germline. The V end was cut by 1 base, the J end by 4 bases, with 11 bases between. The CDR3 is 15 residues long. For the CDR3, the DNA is TGTGCCAGCAGCTTAGACAGGGGGGGGTACAATGAGCAGTTCTTC. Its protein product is CASSLDRGGYNEQFF.

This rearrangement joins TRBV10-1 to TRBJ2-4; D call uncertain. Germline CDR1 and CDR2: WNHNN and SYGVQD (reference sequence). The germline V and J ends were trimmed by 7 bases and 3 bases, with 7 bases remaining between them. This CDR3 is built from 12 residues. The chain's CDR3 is CASMTYKNIQYF. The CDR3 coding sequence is TGCGCCAGCATGACATACAAAAACATTCAGTACTTC.

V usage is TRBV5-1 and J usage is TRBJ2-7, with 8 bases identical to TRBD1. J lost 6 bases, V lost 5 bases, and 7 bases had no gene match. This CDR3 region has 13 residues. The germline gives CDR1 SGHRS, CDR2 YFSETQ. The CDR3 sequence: CASRVDRDREQYF. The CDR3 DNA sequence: TGCGCCAGCAGGGTGGACAGGGACCGCGAGCAGTACTTC.

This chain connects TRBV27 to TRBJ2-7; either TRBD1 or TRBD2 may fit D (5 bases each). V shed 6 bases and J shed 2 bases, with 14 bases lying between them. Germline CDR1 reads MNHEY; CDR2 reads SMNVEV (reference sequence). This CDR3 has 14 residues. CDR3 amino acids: CASSTGTWTYEQYF. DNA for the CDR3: TGTGCCAGCAGCACCGGGACGTGGACCTACGAGCAGTACTTC.

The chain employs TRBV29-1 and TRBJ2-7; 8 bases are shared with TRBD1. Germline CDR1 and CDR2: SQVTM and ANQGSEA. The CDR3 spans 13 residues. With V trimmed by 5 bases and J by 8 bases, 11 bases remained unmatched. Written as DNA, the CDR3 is TGCAGCGTTTGGGGCAGGGGGCTCCCTCAGCAGTACTTC. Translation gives CSVWGRGLPQQYF.

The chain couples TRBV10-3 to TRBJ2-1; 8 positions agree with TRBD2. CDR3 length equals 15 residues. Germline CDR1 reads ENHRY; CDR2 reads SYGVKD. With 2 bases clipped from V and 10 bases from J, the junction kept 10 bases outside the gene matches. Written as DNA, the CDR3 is TGTGCCATCAGTGAGGGGACAAGCGGGGGCGGGGAGCAGTTCTTC. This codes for CAISEGTSGGGEQFF.

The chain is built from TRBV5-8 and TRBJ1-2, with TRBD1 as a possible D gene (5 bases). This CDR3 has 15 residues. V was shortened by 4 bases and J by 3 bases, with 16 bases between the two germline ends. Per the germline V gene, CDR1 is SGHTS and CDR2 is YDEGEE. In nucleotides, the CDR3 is TGTGCCAGCAGCCTCCAGTTAGGGGCAGACTATGGCTACACCTTC. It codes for CASSLQLGADYGYTF.

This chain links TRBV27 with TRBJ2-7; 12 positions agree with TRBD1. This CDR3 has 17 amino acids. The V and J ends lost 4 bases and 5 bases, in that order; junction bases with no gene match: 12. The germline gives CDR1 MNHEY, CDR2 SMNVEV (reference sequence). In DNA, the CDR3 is TGTGCCAGCAGTTCACCCGGGACAGGGGGCTCGATCCACGAGCAGTACTTC. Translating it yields CASSSPGTGGSIHEQYF.

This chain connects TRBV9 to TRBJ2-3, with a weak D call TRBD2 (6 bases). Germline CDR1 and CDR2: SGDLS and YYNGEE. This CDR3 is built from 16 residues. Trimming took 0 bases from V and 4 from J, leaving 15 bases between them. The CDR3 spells CASSVDSTPGADTQYF. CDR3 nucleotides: TGTGCCAGCAGCGTAGACTCTACCCCGGGGGCAGATACGCAGTATTTT.

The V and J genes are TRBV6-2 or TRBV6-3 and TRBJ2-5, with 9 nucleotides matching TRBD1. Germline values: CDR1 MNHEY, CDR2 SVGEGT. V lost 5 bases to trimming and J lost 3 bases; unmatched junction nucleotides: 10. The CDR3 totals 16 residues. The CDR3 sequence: CASSAVWTGDKETQYF. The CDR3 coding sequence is TGTGCCAGCAGTGCGGTTTGGACAGGGGACAAAGAGACCCAGTACTTC.

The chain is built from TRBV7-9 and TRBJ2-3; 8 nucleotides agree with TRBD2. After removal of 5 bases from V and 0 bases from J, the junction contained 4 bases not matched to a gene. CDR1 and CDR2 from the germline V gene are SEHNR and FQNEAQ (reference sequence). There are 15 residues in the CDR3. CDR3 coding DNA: TGTGCCAGCAGCCATAGCGGGGAAAGCACAGATACGCAGTATTTT. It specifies CASSHSGESTDTQYF.

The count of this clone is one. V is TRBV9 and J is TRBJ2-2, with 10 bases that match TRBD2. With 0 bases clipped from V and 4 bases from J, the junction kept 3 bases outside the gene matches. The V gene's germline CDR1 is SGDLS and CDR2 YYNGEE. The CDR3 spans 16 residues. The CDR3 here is CASSVASGSCTGELFF. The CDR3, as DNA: TGTGCCAGCAGCGTAGCTAGCGGGAGTTGCACCGGGGAGCTGTTTTTT.

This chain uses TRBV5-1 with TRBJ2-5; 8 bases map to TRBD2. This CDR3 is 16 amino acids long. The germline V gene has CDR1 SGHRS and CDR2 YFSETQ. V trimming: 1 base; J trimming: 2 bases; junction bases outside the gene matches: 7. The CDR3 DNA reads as TGCGCCAGCAGCTTGTACGGTAGCGGGGCTCAAGAGACCCAGTACTTC. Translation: CASSLYGSGAQETQYF.

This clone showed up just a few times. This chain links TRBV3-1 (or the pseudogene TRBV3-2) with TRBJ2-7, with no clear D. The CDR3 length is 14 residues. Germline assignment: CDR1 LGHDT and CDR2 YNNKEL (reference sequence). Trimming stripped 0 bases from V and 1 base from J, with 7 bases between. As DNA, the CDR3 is TGTGCCAGCAGCCAAGATTTTGGGTCCTACGAGCAGTACTTC. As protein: CASSQDFGSYEQYF.

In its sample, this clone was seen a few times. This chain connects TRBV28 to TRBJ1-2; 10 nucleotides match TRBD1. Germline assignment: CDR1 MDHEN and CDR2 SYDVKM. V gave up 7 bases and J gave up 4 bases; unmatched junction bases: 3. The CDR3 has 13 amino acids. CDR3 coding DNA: TGTGCCAGCACGCGGACAGGGGGCTATGGCTACACCTTC. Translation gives CASTRTGGYGYTF.

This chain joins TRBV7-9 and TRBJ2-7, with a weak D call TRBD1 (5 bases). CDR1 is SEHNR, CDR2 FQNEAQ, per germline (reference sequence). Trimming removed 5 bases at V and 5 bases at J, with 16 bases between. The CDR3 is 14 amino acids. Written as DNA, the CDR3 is TGTGCCAGCAGCCTAGTAGGCAGGGCGAACGAGCAGTACTTC. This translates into CASSLVGRANEQYF.

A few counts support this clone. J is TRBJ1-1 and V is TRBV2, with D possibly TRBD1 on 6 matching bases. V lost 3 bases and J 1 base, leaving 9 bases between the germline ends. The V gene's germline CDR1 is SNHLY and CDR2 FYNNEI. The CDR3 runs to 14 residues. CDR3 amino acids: CASSEPGANTEAFF. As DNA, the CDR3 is TGTGCCAGCAGTGAGCCAGGGGCGAACACTGAAGCTTTCTTT. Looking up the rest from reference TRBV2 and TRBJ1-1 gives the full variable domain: EPEVTQTPSHQVTQMGQEVILRCVPISNHLYFYWYRQILGQKVEFLVSFYNNEISEKSEIFDDQFSVERPDGSNFTLKIRSTKLEDSAMYFCASSEPGANTEAFFGQGTRLTVV.

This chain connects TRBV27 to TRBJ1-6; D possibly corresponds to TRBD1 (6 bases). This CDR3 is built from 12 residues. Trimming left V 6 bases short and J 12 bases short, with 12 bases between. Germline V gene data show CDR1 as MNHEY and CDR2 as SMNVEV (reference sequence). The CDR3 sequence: CASSQQGLPLHF. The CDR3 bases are TGTGCCAGCAGCCAACAGGGTTTACCCCTCCACTTT.

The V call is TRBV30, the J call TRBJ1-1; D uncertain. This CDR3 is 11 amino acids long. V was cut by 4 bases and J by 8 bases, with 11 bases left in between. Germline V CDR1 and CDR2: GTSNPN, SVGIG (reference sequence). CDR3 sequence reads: CAWNRAGEAFF. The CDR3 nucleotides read TGTGCCTGGAATCGAGCTGGAGAAGCTTTCTTT.

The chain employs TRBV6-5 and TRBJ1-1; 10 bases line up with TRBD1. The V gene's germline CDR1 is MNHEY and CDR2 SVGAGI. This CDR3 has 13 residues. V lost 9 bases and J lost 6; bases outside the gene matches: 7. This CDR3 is CASTDRGNAEAFF. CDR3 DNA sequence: TGTGCCAGTACGGACAGGGGGAATGCTGAAGCTTTCTTT.

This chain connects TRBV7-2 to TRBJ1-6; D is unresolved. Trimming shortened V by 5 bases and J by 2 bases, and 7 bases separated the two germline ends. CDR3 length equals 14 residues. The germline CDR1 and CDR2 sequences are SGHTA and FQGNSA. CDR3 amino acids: CASSQETYNSPLHF. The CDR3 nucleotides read TGTGCCAGCAGCCAAGAGACCTATAATTCACCCCTCCACTTT.

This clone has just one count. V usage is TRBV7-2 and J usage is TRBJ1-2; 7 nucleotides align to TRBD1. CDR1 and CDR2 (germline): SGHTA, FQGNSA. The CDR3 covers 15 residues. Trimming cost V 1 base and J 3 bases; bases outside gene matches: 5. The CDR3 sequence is CASSLEGASDYGYTF. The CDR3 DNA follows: TGTGCCAGCAGCTTAGAGGGGGCGAGCGACTATGGCTACACCTTC.

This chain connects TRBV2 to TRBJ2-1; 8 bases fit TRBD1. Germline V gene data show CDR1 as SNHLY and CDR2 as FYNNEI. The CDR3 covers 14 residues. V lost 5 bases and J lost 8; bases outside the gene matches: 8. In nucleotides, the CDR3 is TGTGCCAGCAGTCGGACAGGGAGTATGTATGAGCAGTTCTTC. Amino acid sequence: CASSRTGSMYEQFF.

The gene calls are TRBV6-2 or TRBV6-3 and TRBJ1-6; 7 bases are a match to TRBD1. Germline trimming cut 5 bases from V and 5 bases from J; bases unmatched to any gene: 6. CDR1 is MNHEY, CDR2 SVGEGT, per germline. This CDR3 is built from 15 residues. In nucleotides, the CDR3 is TGTGCCAGCAGTGCCCGGGACAGAAATAATTCACCCCTCCACTTT. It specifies CASSARDRNNSPLHF.

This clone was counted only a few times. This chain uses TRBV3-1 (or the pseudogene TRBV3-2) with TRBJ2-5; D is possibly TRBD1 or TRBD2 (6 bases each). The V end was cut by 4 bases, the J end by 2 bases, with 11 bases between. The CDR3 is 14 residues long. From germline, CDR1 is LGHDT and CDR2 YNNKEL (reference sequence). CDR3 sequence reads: CASSLQGGQETQYF. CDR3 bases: TGTGCCAGCAGCCTCCAAGGGGGGCAAGAGACCCAGTACTTC.

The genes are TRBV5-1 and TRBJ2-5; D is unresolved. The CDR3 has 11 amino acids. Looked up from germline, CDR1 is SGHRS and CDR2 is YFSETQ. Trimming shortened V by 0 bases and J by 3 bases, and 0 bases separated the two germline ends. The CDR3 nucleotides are TGCGCCAGCAGCTTGGAAGAGACCCAGTACTTC. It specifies CASSLEETQYF.

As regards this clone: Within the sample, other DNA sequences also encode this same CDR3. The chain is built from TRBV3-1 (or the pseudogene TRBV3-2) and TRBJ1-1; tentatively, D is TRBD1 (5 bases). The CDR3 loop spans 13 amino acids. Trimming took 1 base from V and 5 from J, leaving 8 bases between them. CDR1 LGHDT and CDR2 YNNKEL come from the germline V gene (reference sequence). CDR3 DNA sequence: TGTGCCAGCAGCCAAGGTAGGGGTACTGAAGCTTTCTTT. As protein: CASSQGRGTEAFF.

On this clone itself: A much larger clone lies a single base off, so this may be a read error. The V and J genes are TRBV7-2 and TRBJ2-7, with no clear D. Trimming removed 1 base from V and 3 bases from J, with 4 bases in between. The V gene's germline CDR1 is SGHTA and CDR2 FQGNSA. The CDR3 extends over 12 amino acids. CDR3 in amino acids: CASSLGSYEQYF. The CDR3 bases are TGTGCCAGCAGCTTAGGCAGCTACGAGCAGTACTTC.

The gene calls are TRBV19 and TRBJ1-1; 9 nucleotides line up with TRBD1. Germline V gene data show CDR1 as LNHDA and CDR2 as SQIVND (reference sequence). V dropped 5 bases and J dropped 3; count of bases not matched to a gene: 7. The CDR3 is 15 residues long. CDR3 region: CASSPRTGADTEAFF. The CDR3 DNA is TGTGCCAGTAGTCCCAGGACAGGGGCGGACACTGAAGCTTTCTTT. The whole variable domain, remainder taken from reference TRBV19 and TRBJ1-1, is DGGITQSPKYLFRKEGQNVTLSCEQNLNHDAMYWYRQDPGQGLRLIYYSQIVNDFQKGDIAEGYSVSREKKESFPLTVTSAQKNPTAFYLCASSPRTGADTEAFFGQGTRLTVV.